The entry below gives a single T cell receptor (beta chain) sequence along with its context. This sample was included in a study of blood T cell repertoires in COVID-19. Turning to the study itself: Sites across the United States, Italy and Spain contributed samples from acute and convalescent COVID-19. The cDNA or gDNA used as material had been derived from T cells, B-cell-depleted T cells, or PBMCs.

Trimming cost V 3 bases and J 3 bases, with 14 bases left between them. From germline, CDR1 is MGHRA and CDR2 YSYEKL. The CDR3 spans 15 residues. Per the study methods: Reference gene primers were amplified, and this amplification served to estimate nucleated cell counts. Only in-frame clones appear in the TCRdb table, and some are missing; sequencing was by immunoSEQ multiplex PCR. D and trimming come from the DNA, and the V and J calls and clone size come from that table. The sample has 98,000 or so clones, around nine tenths seen once. Material: peripheral blood. The clonotype originates from a human donor in a cohort sampled during active COVID-19. The chain joins TRBV4-1 to TRBJ2-5; D not resolved. The DNA of the CDR3 is TGCGCCAGCAGCCAGGTGAGGAATACGAAAGAGACCCAGTACTTC. Translated: CASSQVRNTKETQYF.